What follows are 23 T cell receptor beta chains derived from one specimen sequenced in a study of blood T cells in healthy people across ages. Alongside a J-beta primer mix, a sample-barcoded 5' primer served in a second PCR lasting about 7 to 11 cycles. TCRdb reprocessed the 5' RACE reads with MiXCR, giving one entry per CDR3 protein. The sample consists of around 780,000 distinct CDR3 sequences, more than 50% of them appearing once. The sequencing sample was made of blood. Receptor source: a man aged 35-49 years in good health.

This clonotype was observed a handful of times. CDR3 in DNA: TGTGCCAGCAGTTACGAAGACCGCTCCTACAATGAGCAGTTCTTC. This codes for CASSYEDRSYNEQFF. The V gene is TRBV6-2 or TRBV6-3, the J gene TRBJ2-1; D remains ambiguous. V was cut by 2 bases and J by 0 bases, with 8 bases left in between. Germline loops: CDR1 MNHEY, CDR2 SVGEGT. This CDR3 is built from 15 residues.

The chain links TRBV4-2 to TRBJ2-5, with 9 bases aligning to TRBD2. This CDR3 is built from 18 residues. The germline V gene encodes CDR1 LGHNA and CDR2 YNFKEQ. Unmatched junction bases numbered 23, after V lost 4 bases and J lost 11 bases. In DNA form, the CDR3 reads TGTGCCAGCAGCCCCCTAGGGTGGCGGGGGGGCCCCGGGTATGAGCAGTACTTC. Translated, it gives CASSPLGWRGGPGYEQYF.

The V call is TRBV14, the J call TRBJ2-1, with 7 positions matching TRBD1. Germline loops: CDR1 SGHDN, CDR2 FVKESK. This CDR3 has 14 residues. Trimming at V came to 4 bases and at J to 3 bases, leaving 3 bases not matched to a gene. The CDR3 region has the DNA TGTGCCAGCAGCCCACAGGGGTACTACAATGAGCAGTTCTTC. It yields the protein CASSPQGYYNEQFF.

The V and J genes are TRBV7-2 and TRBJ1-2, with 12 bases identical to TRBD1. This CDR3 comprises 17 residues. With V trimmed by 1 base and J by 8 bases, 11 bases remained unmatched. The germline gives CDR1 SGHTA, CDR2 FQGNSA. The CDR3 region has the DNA TGTGCCAGCAGCTTAGGTCCCTCGGGACAGGGGGCGGGAGGCTACACCTTC. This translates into CASSLGPSGQGAGGYTF.

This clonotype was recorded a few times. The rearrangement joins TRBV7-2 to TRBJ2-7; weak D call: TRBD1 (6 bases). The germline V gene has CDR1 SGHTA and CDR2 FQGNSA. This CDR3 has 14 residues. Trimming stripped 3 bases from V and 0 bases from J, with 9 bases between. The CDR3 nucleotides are TGTGCCAGCAGCTTCAACAGGGTCTCCTACGAGCAGTACTTC. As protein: CASSFNRVSYEQYF.

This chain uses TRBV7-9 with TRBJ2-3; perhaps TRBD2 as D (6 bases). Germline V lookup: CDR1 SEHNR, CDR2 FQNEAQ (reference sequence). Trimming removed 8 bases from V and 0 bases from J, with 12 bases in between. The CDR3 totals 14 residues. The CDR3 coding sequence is TGTGCCAGCCAGCGGGCAGGTAGCACAGATACGCAGTATTTT. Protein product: CASQRAGSTDTQYF. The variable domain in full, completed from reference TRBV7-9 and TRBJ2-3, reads DTGVSQNPRHKITKRGQNVTFRCDPISEHNRLYWYRQTLGQGPEFLTYFQNEAQLEKSRLLSDRFSAERPKGSFSTLEIQRTEQGDSAMYLCASQRAGSTDTQYFGPGTRLTVL.

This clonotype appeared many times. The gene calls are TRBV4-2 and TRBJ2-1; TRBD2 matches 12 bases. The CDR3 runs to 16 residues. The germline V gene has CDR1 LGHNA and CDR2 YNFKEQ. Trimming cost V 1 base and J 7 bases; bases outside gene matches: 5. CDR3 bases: TGTGCCAGCAGCCAAGGCGAAGGGACTAGCGGGAATGAGCAGTTCTTC. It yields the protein CASSQGEGTSGNEQFF.

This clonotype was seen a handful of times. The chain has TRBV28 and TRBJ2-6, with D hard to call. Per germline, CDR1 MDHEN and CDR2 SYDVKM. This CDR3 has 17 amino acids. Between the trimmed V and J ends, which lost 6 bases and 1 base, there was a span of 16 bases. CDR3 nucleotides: TGTGCCAGCAGCCAAGTGGGCAAACGATCTGGGGCCAACGTCCTGACTTTC. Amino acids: CASSQVGKRSGANVLTF.

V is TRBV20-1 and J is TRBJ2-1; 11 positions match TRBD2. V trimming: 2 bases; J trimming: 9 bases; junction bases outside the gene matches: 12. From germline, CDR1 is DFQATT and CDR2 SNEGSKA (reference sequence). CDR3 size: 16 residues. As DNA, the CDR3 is TGCAGTGCTAGACGAGATAGCGGGGGGGTTATATTTGAGCAGTTCTTC. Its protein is CSARRDSGGVIFEQFF.

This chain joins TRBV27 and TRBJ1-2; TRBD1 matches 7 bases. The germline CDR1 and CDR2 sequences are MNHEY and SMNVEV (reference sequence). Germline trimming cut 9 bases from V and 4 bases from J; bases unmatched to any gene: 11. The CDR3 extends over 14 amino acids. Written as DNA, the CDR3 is TGTGCCAGACGACAGGGCCCGGTTCCCTATGGCTACACCTTC. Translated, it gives CARRQGPVPYGYTF.

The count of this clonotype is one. This CDR3 reads CASSLGTNSYNEQFF. In nucleotides, the CDR3 is TGTGCCAGCAGTTTGGGGACAAACTCCTACAATGAGCAGTTCTTC. J is TRBJ2-1 and V is TRBV28, with D possibly being TRBD1 (6 bases). The germline CDR1 and CDR2 sequences are MDHEN and SYDVKM. CDR3 length equals 15 residues. Deletions cut 3 bases from V and 0 bases from J, with 9 bases between.

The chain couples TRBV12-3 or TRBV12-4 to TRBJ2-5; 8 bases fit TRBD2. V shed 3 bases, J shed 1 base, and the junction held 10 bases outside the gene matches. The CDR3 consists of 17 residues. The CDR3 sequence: CASSFRGVAGCQETQYF. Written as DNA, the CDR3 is TGTGCCAGCAGTTTTCGAGGGGTAGCGGGGTGCCAAGAGACCCAGTACTTC.

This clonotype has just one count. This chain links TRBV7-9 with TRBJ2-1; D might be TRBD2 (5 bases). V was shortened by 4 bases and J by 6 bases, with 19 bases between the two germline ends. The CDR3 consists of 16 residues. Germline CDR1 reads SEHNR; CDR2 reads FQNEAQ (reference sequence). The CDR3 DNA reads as TGTGCCAGCAGCTCGACCAGTCTTCAGAGCGGCAATGAGCAGTTCTTC. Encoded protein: CASSSTSLQSGNEQFF. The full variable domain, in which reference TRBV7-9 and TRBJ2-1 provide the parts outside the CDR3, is DTGVSQNPRHKITKRGQNVTFRCDPISEHNRLYWYRQTLGQGPEFLTYFQNEAQLEKSRLLSDRFSAERPKGSFSTLEIQRTEQGDSAMYLCASSSTSLQSGNEQFFGPGTRLTVL.

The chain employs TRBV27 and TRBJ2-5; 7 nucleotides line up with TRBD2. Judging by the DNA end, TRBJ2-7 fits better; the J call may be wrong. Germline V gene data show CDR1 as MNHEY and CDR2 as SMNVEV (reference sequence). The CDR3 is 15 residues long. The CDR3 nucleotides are TGTGCCAGCAGTCCCGAGGGAGCGGGGAGCTACGAGCAGTACTTC. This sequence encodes CASSPEGAGSYEQYF.

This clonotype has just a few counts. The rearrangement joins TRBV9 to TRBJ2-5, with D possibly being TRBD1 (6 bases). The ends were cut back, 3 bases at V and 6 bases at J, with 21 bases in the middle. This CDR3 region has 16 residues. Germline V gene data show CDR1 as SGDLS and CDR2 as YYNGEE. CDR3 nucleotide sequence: TGTGCCAGCAGCGCCGGGACAAAAGGTCAAAGGCAGACCCAGTACTTC. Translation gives CASSAGTKGQRQTQYF.

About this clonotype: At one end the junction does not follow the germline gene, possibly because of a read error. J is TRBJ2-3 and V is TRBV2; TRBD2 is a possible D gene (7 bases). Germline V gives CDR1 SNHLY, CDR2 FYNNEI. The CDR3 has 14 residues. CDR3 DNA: TGTGCCAGCAGTGACCGGGGGGCCACAGATATGCAGTATTTT. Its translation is CASSDRGATDMQYF. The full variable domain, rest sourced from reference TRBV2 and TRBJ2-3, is EPEVTQTPSHQVTQMGQEVILRCVPISNHLYFYWYRQILGQKVEFLVSFYNNEISEKSEIFDDQFSVERPDGSNFTLKIRSTKLEDSAMYFCASSDRGATDMQYFGPGTRLTVL.

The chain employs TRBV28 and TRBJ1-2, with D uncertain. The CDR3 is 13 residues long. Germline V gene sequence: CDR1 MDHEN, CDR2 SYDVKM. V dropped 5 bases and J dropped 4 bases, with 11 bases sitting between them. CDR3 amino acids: CASSAPSTYGYTF. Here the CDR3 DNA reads TGTGCCAGCAGTGCGCCCAGTACCTATGGCTACACCTTC.

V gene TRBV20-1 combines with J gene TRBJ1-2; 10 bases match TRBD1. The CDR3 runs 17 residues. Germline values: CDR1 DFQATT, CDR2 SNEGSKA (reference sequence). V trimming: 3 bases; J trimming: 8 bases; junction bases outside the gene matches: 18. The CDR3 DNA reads TGCAGTGCTAGTCTCGGATGGGGGGACAGGGGCGTTAGGGGCTACACCTTC. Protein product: CSASLGWGDRGVRGYTF.

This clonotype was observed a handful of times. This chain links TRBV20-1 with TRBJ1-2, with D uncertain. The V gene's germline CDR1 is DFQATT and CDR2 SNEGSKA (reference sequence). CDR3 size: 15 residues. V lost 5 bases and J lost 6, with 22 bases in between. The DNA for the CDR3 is TGCAGTGCTGCGCCCTTGGGCAGGCCGAGAGATGGCTACACCTTC. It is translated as CSAAPLGRPRDGYTF.

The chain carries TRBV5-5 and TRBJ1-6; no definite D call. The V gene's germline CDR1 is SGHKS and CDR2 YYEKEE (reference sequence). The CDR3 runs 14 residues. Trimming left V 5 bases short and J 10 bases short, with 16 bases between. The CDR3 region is CASRATPPGSPLHF. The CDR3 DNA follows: TGTGCCAGCAGGGCCACCCCCCCCGGATCACCCCTCCACTTT.

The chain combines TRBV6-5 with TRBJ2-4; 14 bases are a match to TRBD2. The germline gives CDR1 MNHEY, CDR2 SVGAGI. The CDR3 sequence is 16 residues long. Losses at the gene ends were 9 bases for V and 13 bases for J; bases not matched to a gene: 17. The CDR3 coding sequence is TGTGCCAGTACGACGGGACTAGCGGGGGTCTACAATGAGCAGTACTTC. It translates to CASTTGLAGVYNEQYF.

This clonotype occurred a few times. The CDR3 region has the DNA TGCAGCGTTGAAGATACTAGCTTGAGTAAGACCCAGTACTTC. Encoded protein: CSVEDTSLSKTQYF. This chain joins TRBV29-1 and TRBJ2-5, with D perhaps TRBD2 (6 bases). This CDR3 contains 14 residues. The V end lost 0 bases, the J end lost 6 bases, and 14 bases lay between the germline ends. CDR1 and CDR2 (germline): SQVTM, ANQGSEA. The whole variable domain, filled in from reference TRBV29-1 and TRBJ2-5, reads SAVISQKPSRDICQRGTSLTIQCQVDSQVTMMFWYRQQPGQSLTLIATANQGSEATYESGFVIDKFPISRPNLTFSTLTVSNMSPEDSSIYLCSVEDTSLSKTQYFGPGTRLLVL.

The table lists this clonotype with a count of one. DNA for the CDR3: TGTGCCAGCAGCCAAGGACGGGCAGGGGCCGTGAACACTGAAGCTTTCTTT. Translation: CASSQGRAGAVNTEAFF. The chain has TRBV7-2 and TRBJ1-1, with TRBD1 as a possible D gene (6 bases). V lost 5 bases and J lost 0, with 19 bases in between. The length of the CDR3 is 17 residues. Germline CDR1 SGHTA, CDR2 FQGNSA. Full variable domain (outside the CDR3, taken from reference TRBV7-2 and TRBJ1-1): GAGVSQSPSNKVTEKGKDVELRCDPISGHTALYWYRQSLGQGLEFLIYFQGNSAPDKSGLPSDRFSAERTGGSVSTLTIQRTQQEDSAVYLCASSQGRAGAVNTEAFFGQGTRLTVV.